In this sample, the clone carrying this TCR beta chain turned up many times. Its antigen is not known. These data come from a study of response to subunit inactivated influenza vaccine. This CDR3 is built from 13 residues. V lost 5 bases and J lost 4, with 10 bases in between. Germline lookup yields CDR1 KGHDR and CDR2 SFDVKD. Study conclusions and caveats: It was suggested by the authors that few new T cells are recruited by each seasonal influenza vaccination.

TCRdb reanalysed the RT-PCR reads using MiXCR and keeps one entry per CDR3 protein. The repertoire has 630,000 or so distinct CDR3 sequences, around 14% of them found once; the top ten carry 11%. The chain is built from TRBV24-1 and TRBJ1-2; TRBD1 might be the D (5 bases). The source is a man aged 45-65 years who received an inactivated influenza vaccine. The specimen was PBMCs from blood, collected less than 13 days after vaccination. This CDR3 is CATSVGRAYGYTF. The CDR3, as DNA: TGTGCCACCAGTGTCGGCAGGGCCTATGGCTACACCTTC.